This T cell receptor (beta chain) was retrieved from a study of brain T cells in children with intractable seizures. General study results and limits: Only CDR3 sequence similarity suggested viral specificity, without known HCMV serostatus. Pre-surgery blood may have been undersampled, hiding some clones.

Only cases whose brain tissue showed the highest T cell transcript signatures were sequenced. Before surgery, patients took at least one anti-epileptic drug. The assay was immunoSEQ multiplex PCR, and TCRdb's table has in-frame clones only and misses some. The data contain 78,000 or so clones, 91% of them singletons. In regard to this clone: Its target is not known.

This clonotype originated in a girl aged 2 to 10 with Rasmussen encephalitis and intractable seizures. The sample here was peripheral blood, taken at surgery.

CDR3 sequence reads: CASSTDMNTGELFF. CDR3 coding DNA: TGTGCCAGCAGCACAGACATGAACACCGGGGAGCTGTTTTTT. The genes are TRBV9 and TRBJ2-2; D gene unclear. CDR3 size: 14 residues. Trimming removed 4 bases at V and 1 base at J, with 8 bases between. Germline V gene sequence: CDR1 SGDLS, CDR2 YYNGEE.